This TCR beta chain was sequenced during a study of blood T cell repertoires in COVID-19. As for the study in general: There were acute and convalescent COVID-19 samples, and they came from the United States, Italy and Spain.

The length of the CDR3 is 15 residues. CDR1 is MNHNS, CDR2 SASEGT, per germline. V was trimmed by 0 bases and J by 4 bases, leaving 10 bases between them. Authors' processing steps: Reference gene primers were amplified, and this amplification served to estimate nucleated cell counts. TCRdb's table, derived via immunoSEQ multiplex PCR, lists solely in-frame clones and lacks some. V and J calls and clone size come straight from that table; D and trimming were deduced from the DNA. The sample consists of 190,000 or so clones, roughly 79% of them appearing once. The chain joins TRBV6-1 to TRBJ2-1, with D unclear. This clonotype originated in a human donor with acute or convalescent COVID-19. The donor label of this sample is uncertain. The sequencing input was peripheral blood. CDR3 in amino acids: CASSEAVTPYNEQFF. CDR3 sequence (DNA): TGTGCCAGCAGTGAAGCTGTGACACCTTACAATGAGCAGTTCTTC.